Shown below are 10 T cell receptor beta chains from a single sample sequenced in a study of Graves' ophthalmopathy and Graves' hyperthyroidism. Amplification targeted the TCR beta CDR3 regions, with RNA transcripts as the source material. RT-PCR was first run with HTBI primers, then multiplex PCR in a second round. From the multiplex PCR reads, TCRdb called clonotypes with MiXCR, one entry per CDR3 protein. In the table there are about 740,000 distinct CDR3 sequences, roughly 41% of which are singletons. The sequenced sample was peripheral blood. These receptors came from an adult man with Graves' ophthalmopathy.

The chain couples TRBV28 to TRBJ1-2; the D is unclear. CDR1 is MDHEN, CDR2 SYDVKM, per germline. This CDR3 region has 14 residues. V was pared by 4 bases and J by 4 bases, with 13 bases between. CDR3 in amino acids: CASSSSLRSYGYTF. As DNA, the CDR3 is TGTGCCAGCAGTTCCTCATTAAGGAGCTATGGCTACACCTTC.

The chain employs TRBV29-1 and TRBJ1-1; 8 positions match TRBD1. V shed 6 bases and J 5 bases; nucleotides not matched to a gene: 8. The CDR3 is 13 amino acids. Per germline, CDR1 SQVTM and CDR2 ANQGSEA. CDR3 DNA sequence: TGCAGCGTAGTACAGGGGGGACAGACTGAAGCTTTCTTT. Translating gives CSVVQGGQTEAFF.

This clonotype was seen at least ten times. The rearrangement uses TRBV7-2 and TRBJ1-1; D call uncertain. V shed 2 bases and J shed 2 bases, with 12 bases lying between them. This CDR3 has 15 amino acids. The germline V gene has CDR1 SGHTA and CDR2 FQGNSA. Here the CDR3 DNA reads TGTGCCAGCAGCTTACGCCCGTTCCTCAACACTGAAGCTTTCTTT. Its protein is CASSLRPFLNTEAFF.

The genes are TRBV3-1 and TRBJ2-7, with 8 bases lining up with TRBD1. V dropped 3 bases and J dropped 2; count of bases not matched to a gene: 6. Germline V gene data show CDR1 as LGHDT and CDR2 as YNNKEL (reference sequence). The CDR3 has 15 amino acids. The CDR3 is CASSHGQGVPYEQYF. CDR3 DNA sequence: TGTGCCAGCAGCCACGGACAGGGAGTTCCCTACGAGCAGTACTTC.

This clonotype was seen only a few times. The rearrangement uses TRBV24-1 and TRBJ1-5; D unclear. The CDR3 is 15 amino acids. Germline V gene lookup returns CDR1 KGHDR and CDR2 SFDVKD. The germline V and J ends were trimmed by 3 bases and 11 bases, with 19 bases remaining between them. The CDR3 region is CATSDRGPGNWTQHF. DNA for the CDR3: TGTGCCACCAGTGATCGCGGCCCCGGGAATTGGACCCAGCATTTT.

Remarks on this clonotype: Given a much more abundant clone one base away, this may be a read error. The rearrangement uses TRBV7-2 and TRBJ1-1; unclear D gene. The CDR3 totals 12 residues. Germline lookup yields CDR1 SGHTA and CDR2 FQGNSA. The CDR3 nucleotides read TGTGCCGGCAGCACCAATTCCGGCCGCGCTTTCTTT. It codes for CAGSTNSGRAFF.

Remarks on this clonotype: At one end, the junction sequence differs from germline, possibly due to a read error. The chain is built from TRBV10-3 and TRBJ2-1; D could derive from TRBD1 or TRBD2 (5 bases each). CDR3 length: 13 amino acids. Germline V gene data show CDR1 as ENHRY and CDR2 as SYGVKD. The CDR3: CAISESMGDERFF. CDR3 nucleotides: TGTGCCATCAGTGAGTCGATGGGGGATGAGCGGTTCTTC.

Turning to this clonotype: This may arise from a read error, as a much more abundant clone is one base away. The CDR3 DNA reads as TGTGCCAGCAGTTTTCGCGGCTGGGGGACCCAGTACTTC. It is translated as CASSFRGWGTQYF. This rearrangement joins TRBV7-8 to TRBJ2-5; D unclear. Germline-derived CDR1 and CDR2 are SGHVS and FQNEAQ. The V gene lost 6 bases and the J gene lost 7 bases, with 15 bases spanning the gap. The CDR3 is made up of 13 amino acids.

This clonotype was observed a handful of times. The J gene is TRBJ2-2, the V gene TRBV24-1; 10 nucleotides align to TRBD1. V trimming: 8 bases; J trimming: 6 bases; junction bases outside the gene matches: 5. Germline loops: CDR1 KGHDR, CDR2 SFDVKD. CDR3 length equals 14 residues. DNA for the CDR3: TGTGCCACCACAGGGACAGGGGTCGCCGGGGAGCTGTTTTTT. This encodes CATTGTGVAGELFF.

CDR3 sequence (DNA): TGTGCCATCAGTTCGATGATCGACGGGGCGGGTGGCTACACCTTC. This codes for CAISSMIDGAGGYTF. This chain connects TRBV10-3 to TRBJ1-2; D possibly corresponds to TRBD1 (5 bases). CDR3 length: 15 amino acids. Trimming stripped 5 bases from V and 7 bases from J, with 20 bases between. The germline V gene has CDR1 ENHRY and CDR2 SYGVKD.